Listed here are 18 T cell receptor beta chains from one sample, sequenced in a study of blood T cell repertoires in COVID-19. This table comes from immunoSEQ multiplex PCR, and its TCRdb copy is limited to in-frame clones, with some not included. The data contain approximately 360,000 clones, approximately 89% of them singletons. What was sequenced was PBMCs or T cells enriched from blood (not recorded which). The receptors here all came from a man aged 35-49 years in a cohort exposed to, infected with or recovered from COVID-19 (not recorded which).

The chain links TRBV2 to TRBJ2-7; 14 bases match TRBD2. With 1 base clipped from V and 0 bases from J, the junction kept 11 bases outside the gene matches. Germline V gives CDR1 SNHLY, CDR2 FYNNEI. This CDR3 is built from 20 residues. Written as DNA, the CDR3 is TGTGCCAGCAGTGAAGTGAAGGGACTAGCGGGAGTTTCCTTCTCCTACGAGCAGTACTTC. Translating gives CASSEVKGLAGVSFSYEQYF.

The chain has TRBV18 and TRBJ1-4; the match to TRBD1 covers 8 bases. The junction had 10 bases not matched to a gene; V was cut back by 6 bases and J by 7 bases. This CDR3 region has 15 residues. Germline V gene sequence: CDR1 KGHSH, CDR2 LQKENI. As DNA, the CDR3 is TGTGCCAGCTCGCAAACCGGGACAGGAGGTGAAAAACTGTTTTTT. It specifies CASSQTGTGGEKLFF.

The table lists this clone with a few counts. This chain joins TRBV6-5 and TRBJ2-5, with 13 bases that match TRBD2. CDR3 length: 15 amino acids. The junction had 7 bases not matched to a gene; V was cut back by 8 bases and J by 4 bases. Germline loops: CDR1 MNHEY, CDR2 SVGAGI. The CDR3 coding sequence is TGTGCCAGCGAGGGGACTAGCGGGATTATAGAGACCCAGTACTTC. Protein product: CASEGTSGIIETQYF.

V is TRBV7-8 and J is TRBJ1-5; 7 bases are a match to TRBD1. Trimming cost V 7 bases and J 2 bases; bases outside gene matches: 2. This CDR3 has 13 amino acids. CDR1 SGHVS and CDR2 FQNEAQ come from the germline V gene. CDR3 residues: CASNQGGNQPQHF. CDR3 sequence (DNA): TGTGCCAGCAACCAGGGGGGCAATCAGCCCCAGCATTTT.

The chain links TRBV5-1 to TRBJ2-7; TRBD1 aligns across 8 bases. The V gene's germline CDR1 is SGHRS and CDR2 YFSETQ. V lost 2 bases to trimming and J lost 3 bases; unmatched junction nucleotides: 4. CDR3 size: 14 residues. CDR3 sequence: CASSFEQGVYEQYF. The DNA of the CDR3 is TGCGCCAGCAGCTTCGAACAGGGGGTCTACGAGCAGTACTTC.

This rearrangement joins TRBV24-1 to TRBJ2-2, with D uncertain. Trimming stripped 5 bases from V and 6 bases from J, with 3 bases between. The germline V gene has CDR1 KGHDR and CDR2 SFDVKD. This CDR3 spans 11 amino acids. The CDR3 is CATSASGELFF. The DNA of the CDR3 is TGTGCCACCAGTGCTTCCGGGGAGCTGTTTTTT.

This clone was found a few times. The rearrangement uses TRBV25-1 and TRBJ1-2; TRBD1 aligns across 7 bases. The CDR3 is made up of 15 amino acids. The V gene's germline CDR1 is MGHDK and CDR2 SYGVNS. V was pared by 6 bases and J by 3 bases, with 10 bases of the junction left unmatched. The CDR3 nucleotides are TGTGCCAGCAGGTGGGGGGCAGGGGGAGACTATGGCTACACCTTC. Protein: CASRWGAGGDYGYTF.

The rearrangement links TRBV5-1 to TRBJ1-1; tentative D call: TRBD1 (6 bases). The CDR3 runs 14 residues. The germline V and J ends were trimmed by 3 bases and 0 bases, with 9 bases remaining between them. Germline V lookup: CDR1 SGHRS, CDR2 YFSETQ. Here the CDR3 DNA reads TGCGCCAGCAGCTGGGACAACATGAACACTGAAGCTTTCTTT. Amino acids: CASSWDNMNTEAFF.

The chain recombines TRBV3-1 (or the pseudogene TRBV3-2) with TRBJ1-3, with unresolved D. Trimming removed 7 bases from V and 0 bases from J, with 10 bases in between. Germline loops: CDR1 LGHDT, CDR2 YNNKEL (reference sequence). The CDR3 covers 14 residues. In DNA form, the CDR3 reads TGTGCCAGCAAGGCGAGCGACTCTGGAAACACCATATATTTT. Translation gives CASKASDSGNTIYF.

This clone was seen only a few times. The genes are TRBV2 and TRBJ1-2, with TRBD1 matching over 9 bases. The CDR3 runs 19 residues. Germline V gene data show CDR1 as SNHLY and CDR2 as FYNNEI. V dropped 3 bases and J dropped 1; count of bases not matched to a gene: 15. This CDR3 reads CASSDGRYLNRGRNYGYTF. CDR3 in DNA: TGTGCCAGCAGTGATGGGCGATACCTTAACAGGGGGCGTAACTATGGCTACACCTTC. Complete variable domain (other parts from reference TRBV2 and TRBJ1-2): EPEVTQTPSHQVTQMGQEVILRCVPISNHLYFYWYRQILGQKVEFLVSFYNNEISEKSEIFDDQFSVERPDGSNFTLKIRSTKLEDSAMYFCASSDGRYLNRGRNYGYTFGSGTRLTVV.

CDR3 amino acids: CASSLLGLAGTGELFF. The CDR3 coding sequence is TGTGCCAGCAGCTTATTAGGACTAGCAGGTACCGGGGAGCTGTTTTTT. The J gene is TRBJ2-2, the V gene TRBV7-6; 8 nucleotides match TRBD2. CDR1 is SGHVS and CDR2 is FNYEAQ in the germline V gene. V lost 2 bases to trimming and J lost 5 bases; unmatched junction nucleotides: 7. The CDR3 has 16 amino acids. Supplemented by reference TRBV7-6 and TRBJ2-2, the full variable domain reads GAGVSQSPRYKVTKRGQDVALRCDPISGHVSLYWYRQALGQGPEFLTYFNYEAQQDKSGLPNDRFSAERPEGSISTLTIQRTEQRDSAMYRCASSLLGLAGTGELFFGEGSRLTVL.

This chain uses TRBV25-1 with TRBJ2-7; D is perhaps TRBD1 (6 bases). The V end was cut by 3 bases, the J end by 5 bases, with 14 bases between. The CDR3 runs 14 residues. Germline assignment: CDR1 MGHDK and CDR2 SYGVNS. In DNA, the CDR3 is TGTGCCAGCAGTGACGACAGGAAGGCAAACGAGCAGTACTTC. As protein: CASSDDRKANEQYF.

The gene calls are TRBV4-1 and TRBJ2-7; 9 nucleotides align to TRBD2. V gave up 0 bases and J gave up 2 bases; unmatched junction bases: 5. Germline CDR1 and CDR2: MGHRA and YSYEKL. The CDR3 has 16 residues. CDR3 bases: TGCGCCAGCAGCCAAGAACCGAGCGGGGGGACCTACGAGCAGTACTTC. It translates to CASSQEPSGGTYEQYF.

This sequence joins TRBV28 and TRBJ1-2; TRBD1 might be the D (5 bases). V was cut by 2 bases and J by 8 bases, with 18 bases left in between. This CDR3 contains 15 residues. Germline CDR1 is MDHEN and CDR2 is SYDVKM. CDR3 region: CASSLPQGLRQGYTF. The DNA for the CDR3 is TGTGCCAGCAGTTTACCGCAGGGTCTGCGACAAGGCTACACCTTC.

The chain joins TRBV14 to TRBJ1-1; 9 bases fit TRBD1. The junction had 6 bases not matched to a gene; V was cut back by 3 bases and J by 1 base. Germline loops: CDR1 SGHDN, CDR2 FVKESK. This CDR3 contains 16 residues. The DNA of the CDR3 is TGTGCCAGCAGCCAGGGACAGGGCCGTGGGAACACTGAAGCTTTCTTT. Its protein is CASSQGQGRGNTEAFF. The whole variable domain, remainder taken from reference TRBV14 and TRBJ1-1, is EAGVTQFPSHSVIEKGQTVTLRCDPISGHDNLYWYRRVMGKEIKFLLHFVKESKQDESGMPNNRFLAERTGGTYSTLKVQPAELEDSGVYFCASSQGQGRGNTEAFFGQGTRLTVV.

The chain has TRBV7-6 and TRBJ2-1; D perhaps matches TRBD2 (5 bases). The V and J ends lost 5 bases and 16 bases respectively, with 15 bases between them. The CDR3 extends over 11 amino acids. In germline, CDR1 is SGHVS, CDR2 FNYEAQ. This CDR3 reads CASSKTNGLFF. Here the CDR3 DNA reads TGTGCCAGCAGCAAGACTAATGGACTTTTCTTC.

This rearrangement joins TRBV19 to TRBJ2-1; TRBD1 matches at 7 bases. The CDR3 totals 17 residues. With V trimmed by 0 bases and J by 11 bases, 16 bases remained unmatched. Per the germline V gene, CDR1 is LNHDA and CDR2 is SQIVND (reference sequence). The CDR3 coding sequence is TGTGCCAGTAGTATAGACCCCGATGAGGGGGCTCGTAGAAAGCAGTTCTTC. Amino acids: CASSIDPDEGARRKQFF.

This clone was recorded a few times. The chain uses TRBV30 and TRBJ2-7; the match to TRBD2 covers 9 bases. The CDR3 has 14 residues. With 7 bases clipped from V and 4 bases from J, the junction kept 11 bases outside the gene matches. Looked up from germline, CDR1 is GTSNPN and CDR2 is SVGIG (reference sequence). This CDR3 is CAYKRIAGEYEQYF. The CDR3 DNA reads TGTGCCTACAAAAGGATAGCGGGAGAGTACGAGCAGTACTTC.